This entry describes one TCR beta chain. The sample comes from a study of OX40 agonist ivuxolimab in advanced cancers. CDR3 length equals 15 residues. Germline V CDR1 and CDR2: SGHRS, YFSETQ. J was trimmed by 2 bases and V by 0 bases; bases with no gene match: 3. Method: immunoSEQ multiplex PCR; TCRdb's copy keeps in-frame clones and lacks some. The data show about 110,000 clones, approximately 89% seen once. Specimen: CD4+ or CD8+ T cells sorted from blood, collected in a trial of the OX40 agonist ivuxolimab. The clonotype comes from an adult with an advanced solid tumor such as melanoma, head and neck, liver or kidney cancer. The chain recombines TRBV5-1 with TRBJ2-3; TRBD2 agrees at 7 bases. CDR3 residues: CASSLVGLTTDTQYF. In DNA form, the CDR3 reads TGCGCCAGCAGCTTGGTGGGACTAACCACAGATACGCAGTATTTT.